These 16 T cell receptor beta chains originate from one sample sequenced in a study of neurological immune-mediated disorders. TCRdb itself ran the 5' RACE reads through MiXCR, one entry per CDR3 protein. The data hold around 62,000 distinct CDR3 sequences, with around 4% observed a single time. The sequenced sample consisted of PBMCs. The receptors shown here come from a man aged 50 to 60 with multiple sclerosis.

This clonotype is medium-sized by share. The genes are TRBV20-1 and TRBJ2-1; maybe TRBD2 (7 bases). Germline CDR1 reads DFQATT; CDR2 reads SNEGSKA (reference sequence). V was pared by 4 bases and J by 5 bases, with 15 bases between. The CDR3 spans 14 residues. Written as DNA, the CDR3 is TGCAGTGCTAATCCCGCGGGGGCGAACAATGAGCAGTTCTTC. It specifies CSANPAGANNEQFF.

This clonotype was seen at least ten times. This sequence joins TRBV4-1 and TRBJ2-1; unclear D gene. Trimming stripped 3 bases from V and 4 bases from J, with 4 bases between. CDR3 length: 12 residues. CDR1 is MGHRA, CDR2 YSYEKL, per germline. This CDR3 reads CASSHNYNEQFF. CDR3 in DNA: TGCGCCAGCAGCCACAATTACAATGAGCAGTTCTTC.

This clonotype was counted at least ten times. The rearrangement joins TRBV28 to TRBJ1-4; D is undetermined. The germline V gene encodes CDR1 MDHEN and CDR2 SYDVKM. Deletions cut 5 bases from V and 7 bases from J, with 11 bases between. This CDR3 contains 13 residues. The CDR3 region has the DNA TGTGCCAGCAGTACTCCAGCCGTTGAAAAACTGTTTTTT. Protein: CASSTPAVEKLFF.

This clonotype was counted many times. The V call is TRBV5-1, the J call TRBJ2-7; D gene uncertain. The length of the CDR3 is 14 residues. V was cut by 4 bases and J by 6 bases, with 17 bases left in between. CDR1 and CDR2 (germline): SGHRS, YFSETQ. CDR3 DNA sequence: TGCGCCAGCAGCCCAAATTGGGGTCCCGGCGAGCAGTACTTC. It is translated as CASSPNWGPGEQYF.

This clonotype has ten or more counts. The chain is built from TRBV6-6 and TRBJ1-5, with D tentatively TRBD1 (6 bases). Germline-derived CDR1 and CDR2 are MNHNY and SVGAGI (reference sequence). The ends were cut back, 2 bases at V and 1 base at J, with 15 bases in the middle. This CDR3 has 17 residues. CDR3 residues: CASSYGGRGGSNQPQHF. CDR3 in DNA: TGTGCCAGCAGTTACGGTGGCAGGGGCGGCAGCAATCAGCCCCAGCATTTT.

This clonotype was seen repeatedly, ten times or more. The chain has TRBV5-6 and TRBJ2-6; TRBD2 is a possible D gene (5 bases). Germline CDR1 SGHDT, CDR2 YYEEEE. The V end was cut by 0 bases, the J end by 3 bases, with 7 bases between. This CDR3 spans 15 amino acids. CDR3 nucleotide sequence: TGTGCCAGCAGCTTGGCGAGGGTTGGGGCCAACGTCCTGACTTTC. Translated: CASSLARVGANVLTF.

This clonotype occurred many times. This chain uses TRBV5-1 with TRBJ2-6; D not resolved. The ends were cut back, 3 bases at V and 0 bases at J, with 16 bases in the middle. Germline V lookup: CDR1 SGHRS, CDR2 YFSETQ. This CDR3 has 18 residues. CDR3 residues: CASSSAAGPPSGANVLTF. CDR3 nucleotide sequence: TGCGCCAGCAGCTCGGCCGCAGGACCGCCCTCTGGGGCCAACGTCCTGACTTTC. Variable domain in full (rest from reference TRBV5-1 and TRBJ2-6): KAGVTQTPRYLIKTRGQQVTLSCSPISGHRSVSWYQQTPGQGLQFLFEYFSETQRNKGNFPGRFSGRQFSNSRSEMNVSTLELGDSALYLCASSSAAGPPSGANVLTFGAGSRLTVL.

This clonotype was counted many times. This chain uses TRBV4-3 with TRBJ2-5, with D hard to call. This CDR3 contains 15 residues. The V end was cut by 0 bases, the J end by 9 bases, with 17 bases between. CDR1 and CDR2 from the germline V gene are LGHNA and YSLEER. CDR3 nucleotides: TGCGCCAGCAGCCAAGATCTTGGAGTAGTGGGATCCCAGTACTTC. This translates into CASSQDLGVVGSQYF.

This clonotype has at least ten counts. The V and J genes are TRBV15 and TRBJ2-1; D might be TRBD1 (6 bases). Germline CDR1 and CDR2: LNHNV and YYDKDF (reference sequence). V shed 0 bases and J shed 7 bases, with 10 bases lying between them. This CDR3 has 14 amino acids. Written as DNA, the CDR3 is TGTGCCACCAGCAGAGATCGGGACACTAATGAGCAGTTCTTC. Residues: CATSRDRDTNEQFF.

Comment on this clonotype: A read error may be the cause here, since a much bigger clone is one base away. V usage is TRBV5-6 and J usage is TRBJ2-5, with 8 bases that match TRBD1. This CDR3 contains 14 residues. The germline CDR1 and CDR2 sequences are SGHDT and YYEEEE. DNA for the CDR3: TGTACCAGCAGGTCTCCGGGACAGGAAGAGACCCAGTACTTC. Its protein is CTSRSPGQEETQYF.

The chain carries TRBV5-1 and TRBJ1-2; possibly TRBD1 for D (5 bases). V shed 0 bases and J shed 8 bases, with 14 bases lying between them. This CDR3 has 14 amino acids. The V gene's germline CDR1 is SGHRS and CDR2 YFSETQ. The CDR3 DNA reads as TGCGCCAGCAGCTTGGGACAGCGAGGGGAAGGCTACACCTTC. This sequence encodes CASSLGQRGEGYTF.

Ten or more counts support this clonotype. This chain links TRBV5-1 with TRBJ2-1; 9 bases line up with TRBD1. V was pared by 5 bases and J by 8 bases, with 8 bases of the junction left unmatched. This CDR3 has 14 amino acids. Per germline, CDR1 SGHRS and CDR2 YFSETQ. CDR3 amino acids: CASRAGQGRYEQFF. The CDR3 nucleotides read TGCGCCAGCAGAGCGGGACAGGGAAGGTATGAGCAGTTCTTC.

This clonotype was detected ten times or more. The V gene is TRBV6-2 or TRBV6-3, the J gene TRBJ1-1; TRBD1 might be the D (5 bases). The CDR3 spans 15 residues. The germline CDR1 and CDR2 sequences are MNHEY and SVGEGT. Trimming cost V 1 base and J 5 bases, with 14 bases left between them. This CDR3 is CASSYFAGRGTEAFF. CDR3 DNA sequence: TGTGCCAGCAGTTACTTCGCAGGGCGGGGAACTGAAGCTTTCTTT.

The CDR3, as DNA: TGCGCCAGCAGCCCCTTGACAGGGAGTAGGACTGAAGCTTTCTTT. Its translation: CASSPLTGSRTEAFF. This chain links TRBV5-1 with TRBJ1-1; 7 bases align to TRBD1. The germline CDR1 and CDR2 sequences are SGHRS and YFSETQ. The V gene end was trimmed by 4 bases and the J gene end by 5 bases; junction bases not matched to a gene: 11. This CDR3 contains 15 residues.

This clonotype was observed at least ten times. The rearrangement uses TRBV29-1 and TRBJ2-7; the D is unclear. This CDR3 contains 12 residues. Trimming pared 3 bases from V and 0 bases from J, leaving 6 bases between. Germline V CDR1 and CDR2: SQVTM, ANQGSEA. The CDR3 sequence is CSVESPSYEQYF. Here the CDR3 DNA reads TGCAGCGTTGAGAGTCCCTCCTACGAGCAGTACTTC.

This clonotype was counted many times. This rearrangement joins TRBV6-5 to TRBJ1-2, with 8 bases aligning to TRBD1. There are 13 residues in the CDR3. Germline lookup yields CDR1 MNHEY and CDR2 SVGAGI. V lost 4 bases to trimming and J lost 4 bases; unmatched junction nucleotides: 2. The CDR3 region is CASSFTGGYGYTF. The CDR3 bases are TGTGCCAGCAGTTTTACAGGGGGCTATGGCTACACCTTC.